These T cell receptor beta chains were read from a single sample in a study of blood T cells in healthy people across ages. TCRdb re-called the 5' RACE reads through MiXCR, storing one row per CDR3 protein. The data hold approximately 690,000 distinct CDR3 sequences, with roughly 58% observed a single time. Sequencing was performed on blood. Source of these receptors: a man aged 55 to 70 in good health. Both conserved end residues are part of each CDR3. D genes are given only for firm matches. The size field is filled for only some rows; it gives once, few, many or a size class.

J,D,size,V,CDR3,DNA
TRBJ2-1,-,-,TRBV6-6,CASSYSLRPDYNEQFF,TGTGCCAGCAGTTACTCGCTCCGCCCCGATTACAATGAGCAGTTCTTC
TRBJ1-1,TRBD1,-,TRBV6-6,CASSYSGADRGNTEAFF,TGTGCCAGCAGTTATTCCGGGGCCGACAGGGGGAACACTGAAGCTTTCTTT
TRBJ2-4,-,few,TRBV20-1,CSASWGALAKNIQYF,TGCAGTGCTAGCTGGGGAGCGCTAGCCAAAAACATTCAGTACTTC
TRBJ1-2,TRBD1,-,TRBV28,CASSSGTGGTRGYGYTF,TGTGCCAGCAGTTCCGGGACAGGGGGGACCAGAGGGTATGGCTACACCTTC
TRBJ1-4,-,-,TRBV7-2,CASSPRAASNEKLFF,TGTGCCAGCAGCCCTCGGGCAGCTTCTAATGAAAAACTGTTTTTT
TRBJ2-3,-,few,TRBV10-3,CAISPGGSPSTDTQYF,TGTGCCATCAGCCCCGGGGGTAGTCCAAGCACAGATACGCAGTATTTT
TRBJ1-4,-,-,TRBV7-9,CASSLGRGATNEKLFF,TGTGCCAGCAGCTTAGGCAGGGGCGCAACTAATGAAAAACTGTTTTTT
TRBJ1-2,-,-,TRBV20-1,CSAGTAIHYGYTF,TGCAGTGCCGGGACGGCAATACACTATGGCTACACCTTC
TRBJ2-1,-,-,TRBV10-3,CAVKTENQETQFF,TGTGCCGTAAAGACAGAGAACCAAGAGACCCAGTTCTTC
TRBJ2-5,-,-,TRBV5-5,CASSFARDPGETQYF,TGTGCCAGCAGCTTCGCCAGGGACCCAGGGGAGACCCAGTACTTC
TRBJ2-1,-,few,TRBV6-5,CASSYSRLGVGEQFF,TGTGCCAGCAGTTACTCCAGGCTGGGGGTTGGTGAGCAGTTCTTC
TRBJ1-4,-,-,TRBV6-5,CASSYSPRGEKLFF,TGTGCCAGCAGTTACTCACCGAGGGGTGAAAAACTGTTTTTT
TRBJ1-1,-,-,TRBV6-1,CASSPSGGTEAFF,TGTGCCAGCAGCCCTAGTGGGGGTACTGAAGCTTTCTTT
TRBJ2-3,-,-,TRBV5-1,CASSLDQRGTDTQYF,TGCGCCAGCAGCTTGGACCAAAGGGGTACAGATACGCAGTATTTT
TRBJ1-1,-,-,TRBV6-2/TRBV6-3,CVSSYGTGMNTEAFF,TGTGTCAGCAGTTACGGTACGGGAATGAACACTGAAGCTTTCTTT
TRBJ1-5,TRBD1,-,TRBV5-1,CASSLGDRGYDQPQHF,TGCGCCAGCAGCTTGGGGGACAGGGGGTACGATCAGCCCCAGCATTTT
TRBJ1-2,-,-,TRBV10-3,CAISEGAGGYTF,TGTGCCATCAGTGAGGGTGCCGGGGGCTACACCTTC
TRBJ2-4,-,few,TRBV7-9,CASSFDKNIQYF,TGTGCCAGCAGCTTCGATAAAAACATTCAGTACTTC
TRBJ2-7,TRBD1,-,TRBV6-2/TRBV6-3,CASRTWTGGTYEQYF,TGTGCCAGCAGAACGTGGACAGGGGGCACCTACGAGCAGTACTTC
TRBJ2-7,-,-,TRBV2,CASSPVVASYEQYF,TGTGCCAGCAGCCCCGTGGTAGCTTCCTACGAGCAGTACTTC
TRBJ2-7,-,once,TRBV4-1,CASSRSFQATYGQYF,TGCGCCAGCAGCCGCTCCTTCCAGGCCACCTACGGGCAGTACTTC
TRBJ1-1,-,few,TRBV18,CASSPTLDGYTEAFF,TGTGCCAGCTCACCGACCTTGGACGGCTACACTGAAGCTTTCTTT
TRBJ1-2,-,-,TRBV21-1,CASSIALGQASDTLLDNYGYTF,TGTGCCAGCAGCATAGCCTTGGGACAGGCCTCAGACACCCTTTTGGATAACTATGGCTACACCTTC
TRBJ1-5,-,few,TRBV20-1,CSAEALYSNQPQHF,TGCAGTGCAGAAGCCCTGTATAGCAATCAGCCCCAGCATTTT
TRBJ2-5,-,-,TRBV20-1,CSAPVDGGETQYF,TGCAGTGCCCCGGTGGATGGCGGGGAGACCCAGTACTTC
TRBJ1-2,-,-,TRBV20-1,CSASLGSYGYTF,TGCAGTGCTAGTTTAGGGAGCTATGGCTACACCTTC
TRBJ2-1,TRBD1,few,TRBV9,CASSVCPGQVNEQFF,TGTGCCAGCAGCGTGTGCCCAGGACAGGTCAATGAGCAGTTCTTC
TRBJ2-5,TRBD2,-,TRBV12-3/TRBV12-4,CASSFTHPATGGATQYF,TGTGCCAGCAGTTTCACCCATCCGGCGACGGGGGGAGCGACCCAGTACTTC
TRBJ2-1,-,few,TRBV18,CASSPQGNNEQFF,TGTGCCAGCTCACCACAGGGGAACAATGAGCAGTTCTTC
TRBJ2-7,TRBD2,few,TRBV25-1,CASSEAWGGAYEQYF,TGTGCCAGCAGTGAAGCCTGGGGGGGGGCCTACGAGCAGTACTTC
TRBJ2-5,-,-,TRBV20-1,CSASVRHGQETQYF,TGCAGTGCTAGTGTTAGACACGGACAAGAGACCCAGTACTTC
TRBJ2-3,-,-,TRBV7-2,CASSPRASGTDTQYF,TGTGCCAGCAGTCCGAGGGCTAGCGGCACAGATACGCAGTATTTT
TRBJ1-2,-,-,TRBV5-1,CASSFRQGSYGYTF,TGCGCCAGCAGCTTCAGGCAGGGAAGCTATGGCTACACCTTC
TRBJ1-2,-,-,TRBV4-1,CASSQDLQGNGYTF,TGCGCCAGCAGCCAAGATCTGCAGGGGAATGGCTACACCTTC
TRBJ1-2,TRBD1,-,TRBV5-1,CASSQNQGARGFVYTF,TGCGCCAGCAGTCAGAATCAGGGGGCGCGGGGGTTCGTCTACACCTTC
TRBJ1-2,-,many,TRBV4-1,CASSQDKETNYGYTF,TGCGCCAGCAGCCAAGATAAGGAGACTAACTATGGCTACACCTTC
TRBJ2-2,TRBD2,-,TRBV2,CASSEAGGTGELFF,TGTGCCAGCAGTGAAGCGGGAGGGACCGGGGAGCTGTTTTTT
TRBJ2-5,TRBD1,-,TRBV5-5,CASRSRGLYGETQYF,TGTGCCAGCAGATCCAGGGGGCTTTATGGAGAGACCCAGTACTTC
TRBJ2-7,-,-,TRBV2,CASSSRASSYEQYF,TGTGCCAGCAGCAGCCGGGCTTCCTCCTACGAGCAGTACTTC
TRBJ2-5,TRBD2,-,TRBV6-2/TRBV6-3,CASSYAPGLGTRETQYF,TGTGCCAGCAGTTACGCGCCGGGACTAGGGACAAGGGAGACCCAGTACTTC
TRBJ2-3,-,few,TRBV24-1,CATSDFRGGVNTQYF,-
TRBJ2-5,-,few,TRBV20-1,CSARVSATETQYF,TGCAGTGCTAGAGTCTCGGCAACGGAGACCCAGTACTTC
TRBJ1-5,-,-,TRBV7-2,CASSLTGRHNQPQHF,TGTGCCAGCAGCTTAACCGGGCGGCACAATCAGCCCCAGCATTTT
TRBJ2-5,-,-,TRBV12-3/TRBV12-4,CASSLSWGGTNEQYF,TGTGCCAGCAGTTTATCCTGGGGAGGCACAAATGAGCAGTACTTC
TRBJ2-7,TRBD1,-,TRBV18,CASSPAQGAYEQYF,TGTGCCAGCTCACCAGCACAGGGGGCATACGAGCAGTACTTC
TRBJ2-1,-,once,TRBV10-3,CAIRTDTSSYNEQFF,TGTGCCATCAGAACAGATACTAGCTCCTACAATGAGCAGTTCTTC
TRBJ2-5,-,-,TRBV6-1,CASSETALLGETQYF,TGTGCCAGCAGTGAAACAGCCCTCCTGGGAGAGACCCAGTACTTC
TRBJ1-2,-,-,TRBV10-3,CAISARSLGAYGYTF,TGTGCCATCAGTGCCCGGTCCCTTGGGGCCTATGGCTACACCTTC
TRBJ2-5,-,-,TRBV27,CASSPRSDGHLNEQYF,TGTGCCAGCAGTCCCCGGTCGGACGGACATTTGAATGAGCAGTACTTC
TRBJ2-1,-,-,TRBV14,CASSQGGTQGREQFF,TGTGCCAGCAGCCAAGGGGGGACTCAGGGGCGTGAGCAGTTCTTC
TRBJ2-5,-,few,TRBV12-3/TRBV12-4,CASSLNTGGGETQYF,TGTGCCAGCAGTCTCAACACAGGGGGGGGAGAGACCCAGTACTTC
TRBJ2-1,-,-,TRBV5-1,CASSLGRQGGPHNEQFF,TGCGCCAGCAGCTTGGGTCGGCAGGGAGGACCTCACAATGAGCAGTTCTTC
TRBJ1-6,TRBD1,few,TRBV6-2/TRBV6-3,CASSYLDRVIAPLHF,TGTGCCAGCAGTTACCTCGACAGGGTTATTGCACCCCTCCACTTT
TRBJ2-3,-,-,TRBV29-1,CSVGRSGTGDTQYF,TGCAGCGTCGGACGGTCCGGGACGGGAGATACGCAGTATTTT
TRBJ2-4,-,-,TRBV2,CASSSGTQPKNIQYF,TGTGCCAGCAGCTCCGGGACCCAACCCAAAAACATTCAGTACTTC
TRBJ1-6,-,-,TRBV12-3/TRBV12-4,CASSLEHRDNSPLHF,TGTGCCAGCAGTTTAGAGCACAGGGATAATTCACCCCTCCACTTT
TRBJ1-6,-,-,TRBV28,CASSIRRENSPLHF,TGTGCCAGCAGTATTCGACGGGAAAATTCACCCCTCCACTTT
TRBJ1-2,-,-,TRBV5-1,CASSARGPDYGYTF,TGCGCCAGCAGCGCTAGGGGTCCGGACTATGGCTACACCTTC
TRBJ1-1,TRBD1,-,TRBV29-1,CSVQVTGGTFF,TGCAGCGTTCAAGTTACAGGGGGCACTTTCTTT